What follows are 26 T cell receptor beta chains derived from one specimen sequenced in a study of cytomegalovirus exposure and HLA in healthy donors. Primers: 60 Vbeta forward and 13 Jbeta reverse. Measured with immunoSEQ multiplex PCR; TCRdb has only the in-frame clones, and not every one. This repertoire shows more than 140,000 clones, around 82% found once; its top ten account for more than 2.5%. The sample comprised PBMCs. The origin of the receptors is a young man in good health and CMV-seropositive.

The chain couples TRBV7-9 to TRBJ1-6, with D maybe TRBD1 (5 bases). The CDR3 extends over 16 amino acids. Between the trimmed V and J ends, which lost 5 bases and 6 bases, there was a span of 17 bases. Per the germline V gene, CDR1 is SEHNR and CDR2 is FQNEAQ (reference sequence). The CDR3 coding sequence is TGTGCCAGCAGCCTTCCCGGGACTGGACTTAATTCACCCCTCCACTTT. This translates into CASSLPGTGLNSPLHF.

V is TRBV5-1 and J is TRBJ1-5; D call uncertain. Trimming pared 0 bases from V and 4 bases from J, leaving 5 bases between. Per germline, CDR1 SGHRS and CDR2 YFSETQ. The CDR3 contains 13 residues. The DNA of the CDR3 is TGCGCCAGCAGCTTGGCTGTAAATCAGCCCCAGCATTTT. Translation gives CASSLAVNQPQHF.

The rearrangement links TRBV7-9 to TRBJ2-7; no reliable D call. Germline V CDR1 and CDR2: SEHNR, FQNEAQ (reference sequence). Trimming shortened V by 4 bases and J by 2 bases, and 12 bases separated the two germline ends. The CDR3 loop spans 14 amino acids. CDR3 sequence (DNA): TGTGCCAGCAGCTCCCCAGGTAGGACCTACGAGCAGTACTTC. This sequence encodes CASSSPGRTYEQYF.

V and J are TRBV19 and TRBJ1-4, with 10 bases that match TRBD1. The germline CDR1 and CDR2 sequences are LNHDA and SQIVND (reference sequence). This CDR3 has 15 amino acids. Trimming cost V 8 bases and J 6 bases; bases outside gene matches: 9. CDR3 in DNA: TGTGCCAGTTTTCGACAGGGGGCGCGGGATGAAAAACTGTTTTTT. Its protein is CASFRQGARDEKLFF.

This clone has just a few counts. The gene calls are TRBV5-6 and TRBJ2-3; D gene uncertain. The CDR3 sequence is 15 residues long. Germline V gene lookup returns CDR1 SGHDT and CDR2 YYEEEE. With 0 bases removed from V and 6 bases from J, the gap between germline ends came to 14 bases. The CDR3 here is CASSLDVGGGDTQYF. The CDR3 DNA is TGTGCCAGCAGCTTGGACGTTGGCGGTGGGGATACGCAGTATTTT.

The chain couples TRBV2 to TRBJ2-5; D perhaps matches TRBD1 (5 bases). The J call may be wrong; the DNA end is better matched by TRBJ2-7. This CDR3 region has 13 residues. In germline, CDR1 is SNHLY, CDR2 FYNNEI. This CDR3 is CASSEAPGNEQYF. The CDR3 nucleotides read TGTGCCAGCAGTGAAGCGCCAGGGAACGAGCAGTACTTC.

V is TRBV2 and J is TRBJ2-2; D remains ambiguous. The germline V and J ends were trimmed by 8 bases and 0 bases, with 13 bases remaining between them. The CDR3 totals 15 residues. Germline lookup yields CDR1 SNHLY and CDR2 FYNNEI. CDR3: CASQGEESNTGELFF. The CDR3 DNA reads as TGTGCCAGCCAAGGAGAGGAATCGAACACCGGGGAGCTGTTTTTT.

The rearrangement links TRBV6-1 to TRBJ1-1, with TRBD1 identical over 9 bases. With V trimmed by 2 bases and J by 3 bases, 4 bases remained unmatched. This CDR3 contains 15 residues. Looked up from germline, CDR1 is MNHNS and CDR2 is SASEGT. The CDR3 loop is CASSESTGGYTEAFF. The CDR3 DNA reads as TGTGCCAGCAGTGAATCAACAGGGGGCTACACTGAAGCTTTCTTT.

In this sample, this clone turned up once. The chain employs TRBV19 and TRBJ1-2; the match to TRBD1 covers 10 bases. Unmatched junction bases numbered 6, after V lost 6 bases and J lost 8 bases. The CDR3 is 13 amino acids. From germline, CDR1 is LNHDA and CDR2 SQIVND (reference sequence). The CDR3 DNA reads TGTGCCAGTAGGATGGGACAGGGGAACGGCTACACCTTC. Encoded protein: CASRMGQGNGYTF.

Here the CDR3 reads CASSPSKSTEAFF. Written as DNA, the CDR3 is TGTGCCAGCTCACCAAGCAAGAGCACTGAAGCTTTCTTT. This chain joins TRBV18 and TRBJ1-1; D is unclear. Germline V gene sequence: CDR1 KGHSH, CDR2 LQKENI. The CDR3 consists of 13 residues. Trimming removed 2 bases from V and 4 bases from J, with 8 bases in between.

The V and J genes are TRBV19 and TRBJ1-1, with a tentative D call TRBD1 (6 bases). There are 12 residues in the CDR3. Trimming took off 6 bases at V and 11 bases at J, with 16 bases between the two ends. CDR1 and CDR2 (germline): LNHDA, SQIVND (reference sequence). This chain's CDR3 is CASRTQGFRAFF. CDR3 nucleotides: TGTGCCAGTAGAACACAGGGTTTTCGGGCTTTCTTT.

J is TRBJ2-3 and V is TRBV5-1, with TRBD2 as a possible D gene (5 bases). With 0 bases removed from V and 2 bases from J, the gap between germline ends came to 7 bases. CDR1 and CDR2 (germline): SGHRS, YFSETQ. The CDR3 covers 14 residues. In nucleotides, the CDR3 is TGCGCCAGCAGCTTGGAGCGGAACACAGATACGCAGTATTTT. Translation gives CASSLERNTDTQYF. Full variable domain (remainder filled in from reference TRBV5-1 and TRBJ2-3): KAGVTQTPRYLIKTRGQQVTLSCSPISGHRSVSWYQQTPGQGLQFLFEYFSETQRNKGNFPGRFSGRQFSNSRSEMNVSTLELGDSALYLCASSLERNTDTQYFGPGTRLTVL.

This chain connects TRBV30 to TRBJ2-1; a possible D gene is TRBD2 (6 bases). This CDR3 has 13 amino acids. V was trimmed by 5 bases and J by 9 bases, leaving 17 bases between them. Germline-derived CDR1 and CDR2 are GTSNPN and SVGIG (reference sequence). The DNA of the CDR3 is TGTGCCTGGTCCCCGGGAGAGCCAATTGAGCAGTTCTTC. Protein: CAWSPGEPIEQFF.

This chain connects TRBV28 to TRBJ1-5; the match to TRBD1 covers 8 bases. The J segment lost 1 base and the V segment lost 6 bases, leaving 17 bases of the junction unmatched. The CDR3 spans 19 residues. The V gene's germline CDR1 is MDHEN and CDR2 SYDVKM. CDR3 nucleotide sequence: TGTGCCAGCAGGTCGGAGGACAGGGTAGTTCTAGTCAGCAATCAGCCCCAGCATTTT. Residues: CASRSEDRVVLVSNQPQHF.

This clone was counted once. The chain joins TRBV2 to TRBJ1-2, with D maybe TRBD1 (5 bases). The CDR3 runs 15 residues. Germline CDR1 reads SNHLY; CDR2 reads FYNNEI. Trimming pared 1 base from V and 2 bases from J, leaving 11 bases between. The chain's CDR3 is CASSEGGGDNYGYTF. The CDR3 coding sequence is TGTGCCAGCAGTGAAGGGGGCGGGGACAACTATGGCTACACCTTC.

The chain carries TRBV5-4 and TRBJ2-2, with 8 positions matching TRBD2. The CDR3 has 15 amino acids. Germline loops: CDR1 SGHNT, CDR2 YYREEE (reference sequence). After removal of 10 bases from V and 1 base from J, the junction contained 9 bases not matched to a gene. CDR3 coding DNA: TGTGCCGCAGGCCTGCTAGCGGGGAACACCGGGGAGCTGTTTTTT. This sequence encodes CAAGLLAGNTGELFF.

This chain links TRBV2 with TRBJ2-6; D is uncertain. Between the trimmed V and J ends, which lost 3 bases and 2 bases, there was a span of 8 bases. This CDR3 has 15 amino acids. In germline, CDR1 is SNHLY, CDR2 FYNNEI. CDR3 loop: CASSDSATGANVLTF. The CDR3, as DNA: TGTGCCAGCAGTGACAGTGCAACTGGGGCCAACGTCCTGACTTTC.

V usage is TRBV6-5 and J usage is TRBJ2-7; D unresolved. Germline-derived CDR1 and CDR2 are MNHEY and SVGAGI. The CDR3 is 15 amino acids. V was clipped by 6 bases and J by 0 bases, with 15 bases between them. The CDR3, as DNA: TGTGCCAGCAGCCCTTCTGTTCCTTTCTCCTACGAGCAGTACTTC. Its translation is CASSPSVPFSYEQYF.

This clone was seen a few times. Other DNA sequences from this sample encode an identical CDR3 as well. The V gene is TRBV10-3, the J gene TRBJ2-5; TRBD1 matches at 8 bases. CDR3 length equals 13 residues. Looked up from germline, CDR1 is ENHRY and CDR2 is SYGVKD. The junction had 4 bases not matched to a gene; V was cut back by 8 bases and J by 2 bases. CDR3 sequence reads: CAIGGTGQETQYF. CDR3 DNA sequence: TGTGCCATCGGGGGGACAGGACAAGAGACCCAGTACTTC.

CDR3 in amino acids: CSVRSGRGGGTDTQYF. For the CDR3, the DNA is TGCAGCGTTCGCAGCGGGAGAGGGGGCGGCACAGATACGCAGTATTTT. This sequence joins TRBV29-1 and TRBJ2-3; a weak D match, TRBD2 (8 bases). V lost 5 bases to trimming and J lost 1 base, with 19 bases between them. The V gene's germline CDR1 is SQVTM and CDR2 ANQGSEA. The CDR3 is 16 amino acids.

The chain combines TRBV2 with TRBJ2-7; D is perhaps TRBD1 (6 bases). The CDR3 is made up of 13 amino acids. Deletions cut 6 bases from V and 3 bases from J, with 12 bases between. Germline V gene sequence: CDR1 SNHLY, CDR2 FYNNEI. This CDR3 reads CASSQDSRYEQYF. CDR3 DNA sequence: TGTGCCAGCAGCCAGGACAGCCGCTACGAGCAGTACTTC.

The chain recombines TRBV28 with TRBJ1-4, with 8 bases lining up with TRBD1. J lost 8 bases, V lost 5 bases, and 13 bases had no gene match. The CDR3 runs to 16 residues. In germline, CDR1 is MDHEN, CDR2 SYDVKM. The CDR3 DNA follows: TGTGCCAGCAGTCCGACCTCAGGGGGCGCAAACGAAAAACTGTTTTTT. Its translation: CASSPTSGGANEKLFF.

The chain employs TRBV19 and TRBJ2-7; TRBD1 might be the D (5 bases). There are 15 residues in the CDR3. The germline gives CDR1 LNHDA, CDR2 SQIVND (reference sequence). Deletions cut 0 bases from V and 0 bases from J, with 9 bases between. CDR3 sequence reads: CASSIDSDSSYEQYF. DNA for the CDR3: TGTGCCAGTAGTATAGACTCCGACAGCTCCTACGAGCAGTACTTC.

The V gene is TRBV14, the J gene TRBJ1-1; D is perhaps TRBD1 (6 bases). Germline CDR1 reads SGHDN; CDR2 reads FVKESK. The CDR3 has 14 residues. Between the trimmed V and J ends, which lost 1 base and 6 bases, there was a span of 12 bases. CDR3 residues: CASSQVLGAAEAFF. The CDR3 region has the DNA TGTGCCAGCAGCCAAGTCTTGGGGGCGGCTGAAGCTTTCTTT.

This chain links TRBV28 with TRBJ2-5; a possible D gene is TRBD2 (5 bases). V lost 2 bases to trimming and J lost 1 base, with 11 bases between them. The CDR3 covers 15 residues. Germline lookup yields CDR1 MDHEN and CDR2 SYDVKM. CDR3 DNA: TGTGCCAGCAGTTTAGCAGCGGCAGCCCAAGAGACCCAGTACTTC. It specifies CASSLAAAAQETQYF.

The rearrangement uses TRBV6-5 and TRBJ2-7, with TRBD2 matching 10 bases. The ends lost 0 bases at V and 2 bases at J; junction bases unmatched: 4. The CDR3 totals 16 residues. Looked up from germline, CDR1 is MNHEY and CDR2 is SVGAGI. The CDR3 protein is CASSYSILAGPYEQYF. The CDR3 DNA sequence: TGTGCCAGCAGTTACTCGATACTAGCGGGGCCCTACGAGCAGTACTTC.